A single sample gave rise to the 23 T cell receptor beta chains below, sequenced in a study of blood T cell repertoires in COVID-19 (dated by TCRdb to 2020 to 2021). Library preparation employed the immunoSEQ multiplex PCR assay. The immuneACCESS repertoire file appears here via TCRdb, limited to in-frame rearrangements. These files lack a portion of the clones; in checked studies, under half of the deficit traces to unresolved V genes, and the cause of the others is not known. Here the sample has approximately 320,000 clones; over 80% occur a single time. The top ten clones comprise about 8.9% of the sample. Sequenced input: PBMCs or T cells enriched from blood (not recorded which). These receptors were obtained from a woman aged 18-29 years who had recovered from COVID-19.

The J gene is TRBJ2-1, the V gene TRBV5-5; D uncertain. This CDR3 region has 15 residues. Trimming removed 2 bases at V and 0 bases at J, with 9 bases between. The germline V gene encodes CDR1 SGHKS and CDR2 YYEKEE (reference sequence). The CDR3 sequence: CASSFGVGSYNEQFF. The CDR3 DNA follows: TGTGCCAGCAGCTTCGGAGTGGGCTCCTACAATGAGCAGTTCTTC.

The chain carries TRBV7-6 and TRBJ2-5; 8 bases match TRBD2. From germline, CDR1 is SGHVS and CDR2 FNYEAQ. The CDR3 runs 16 residues. V gave up 2 bases and J gave up 2 bases; unmatched junction bases: 7. In DNA form, the CDR3 reads TGTGCCAGCAGCTTAAGGGGTAGCGGGGCTCAAGAGACCCAGTACTTC. Translation gives CASSLRGSGAQETQYF.

This chain uses TRBV7-9 with TRBJ1-4; D not resolved. The germline V and J ends were trimmed by 6 bases and 7 bases, with 12 bases remaining between them. Germline V lookup: CDR1 SEHNR, CDR2 FQNEAQ (reference sequence). This CDR3 is built from 13 residues. The CDR3 is CASRSSGGEKLFF. The CDR3 DNA reads TGTGCCAGCAGGAGCTCCGGAGGTGAAAAACTGTTTTTT.

The chain recombines TRBV4-2 with TRBJ2-7, with 9 bases aligning to TRBD1. The length of the CDR3 is 16 residues. Germline trimming cut 0 bases from V and 0 bases from J; bases unmatched to any gene: 3. Germline V gives CDR1 LGHNA, CDR2 YNFKEQ. Written as DNA, the CDR3 is TGTGCCAGCAGCCAAGATGAGACAGGGGGCTCCTACGAGCAGTACTTC. Translated: CASSQDETGGSYEQYF.

This sequence joins TRBV4-3 and TRBJ2-2; 7 bases align to TRBD1. Germline CDR1 reads LGHNA; CDR2 reads YSLEER. The CDR3 runs 17 residues. V shed 6 bases, J shed 9 bases, and the junction held 19 bases outside the gene matches. CDR3 sequence reads: CASSRDRDEGFDRELFF. CDR3 DNA: TGCGCCAGCAGTCGCGACAGGGACGAGGGGTTTGACAGGGAGCTGTTTTTT.

J is TRBJ2-3 and V is TRBV4-1, with 9 bases matching TRBD2. J lost 5 bases, V lost 2 bases, and 14 bases had no gene match. CDR1 and CDR2 from the germline V gene are MGHRA and YSYEKL. The CDR3 spans 18 residues. The CDR3: CASSQYNRLAGQKDTQYF. CDR3 DNA sequence: TGCGCCAGCAGCCAATACAACCGGCTAGCGGGGCAAAAAGATACGCAGTATTTT.

The chain couples TRBV2 to TRBJ1-1; perhaps TRBD1 as D (6 bases). Trimming removed 5 bases at V and 8 bases at J, with 12 bases between. Per germline, CDR1 SNHLY and CDR2 FYNNEI. The CDR3 consists of 12 residues. The CDR3 sequence is CASSPRGTEAFF. Here the CDR3 DNA reads TGTGCCAGCAGTCCCAGGGGAACCGAAGCTTTCTTT.

V is TRBV9 and J is TRBJ1-6; 7 nucleotides align to TRBD1. Germline V lookup: CDR1 SGDLS, CDR2 YYNGEE. The CDR3 has 14 residues. Trimming at V came to 6 bases and at J to 10 bases, leaving 10 bases not matched to a gene. The DNA for the CDR3 is TGTGCCAGCAACCCGACAGGGTGGGGATCACCCCTCCACTTT. This encodes CASNPTGWGSPLHF.

V and J are TRBV29-1 and TRBJ1-1, with 10 nucleotides matching TRBD1. The J segment lost 3 bases and the V segment lost 5 bases, leaving 6 bases of the junction unmatched. Germline loops: CDR1 SQVTM, CDR2 ANQGSEA. This CDR3 region has 14 residues. The CDR3 sequence is CSVSWTGGDTEAFF. CDR3 nucleotides: TGCAGCGTTAGTTGGACAGGGGGGGACACTGAAGCTTTCTTT.

The chain employs TRBV4-3 and TRBJ2-3, with 7 bases matching TRBD2. Germline V gene data show CDR1 as LGHNA and CDR2 as YSLEER. CDR3 length: 13 residues. Trimming at V came to 5 bases and at J to 1 base, leaving 0 bases not matched to a gene. CDR3 nucleotides: TGCGCCAGCAGCGCGGGGGGCACAGATACGCAGTATTTT. Translated: CASSAGGTDTQYF.

This sequence joins TRBV15 and TRBJ2-1, with 10 bases identical to TRBD1. Germline trimming cut 0 bases from V and 7 bases from J; bases unmatched to any gene: 6. CDR1 and CDR2 (germline): LNHNV, YYDKDF (reference sequence). The CDR3 has 16 residues. In DNA, the CDR3 is TGTGCCACCAGCAGAGACGGGACAGGGGTGAGGAATGAGCAGTTCTTC. Amino acid sequence: CATSRDGTGVRNEQFF.

V gene TRBV5-8 combines with J gene TRBJ1-2, with a possible D match to TRBD1 (6 bases). The CDR3 totals 18 residues. Germline V gives CDR1 SGHTS, CDR2 YDEGEE. V lost 1 base to trimming and J lost 0 bases, with 19 bases between them. CDR3 in DNA: TGTGCCAGCAGCTTGTTTATGAGGGGGATAGACCCTAACTATGGCTACACCTTC. Protein sequence: CASSLFMRGIDPNYGYTF.

V is TRBV7-4 and J is TRBJ2-4; 7 nucleotides match TRBD1. The V segment lost 8 bases and the J segment 0 bases; nucleotides outside the gene matches: 19. This CDR3 spans 19 amino acids. The germline V gene has CDR1 SGHVT and CDR2 SQSDAQ. In DNA, the CDR3 is TGTGCCAGCCCGACAGGGTTCGTTTCCCGCCCTCTAGCCAAAAACATTCAGTACTTC. Protein sequence: CASPTGFVSRPLAKNIQYF.

The chain joins TRBV2 to TRBJ1-3, with a tentative D call TRBD1 (6 bases). V was clipped by 4 bases and J by 6 bases, with 13 bases between them. From germline, CDR1 is SNHLY and CDR2 FYNNEI. The CDR3 contains 14 residues. In DNA form, the CDR3 reads TGTGCCAGCAGTGTGCAGGGGTACGAAAACACCATATATTTT. Translation: CASSVQGYENTIYF.

On this clone: Other nucleotide sequences from this sample produce the same CDR3. The genes are TRBV27 and TRBJ2-7; 9 nucleotides align to TRBD2. Trimming at V came to 3 bases and at J to 3 bases, leaving 6 bases not matched to a gene. Germline V gene sequence: CDR1 MNHEY, CDR2 SMNVEV (reference sequence). This CDR3 is built from 15 residues. The DNA for the CDR3 is TGTGCCAGCAGTTTTCTGACTAGCGGATTCTACGAGCAGTACTTC. It translates to CASSFLTSGFYEQYF.

The chain has TRBV7-8 and TRBJ1-5; D may be TRBD1 (5 bases). Germline assignment: CDR1 SGHVS and CDR2 FQNEAQ. Trimming left V 1 base short and J 0 bases short, with 13 bases between. This CDR3 spans 17 amino acids. CDR3 in amino acids: CASSLVSGKYSNQPQHF. The CDR3 DNA reads as TGTGCCAGCAGCTTAGTTTCAGGGAAATATAGCAATCAGCCCCAGCATTTT. Drawing the rest from reference TRBV7-8 and TRBJ1-5, the complete variable domain is GAGVSQSPRYKVAKRGQDVALRCDPISGHVSLFWYQQALGQGPEFLTYFQNEAQLDKSGLPSDRFFAERPEGSVSTLKIQRTQQEDSAVYLCASSLVSGKYSNQPQHFGDGTRLSIL.

The sample holds one count of this clone. The chain is built from TRBV7-9 and TRBJ1-6; D is possibly TRBD1 (6 bases). Trimming pared 3 bases from V and 9 bases from J, leaving 12 bases between. This CDR3 region has 14 residues. Germline CDR1 reads SEHNR; CDR2 reads FQNEAQ (reference sequence). The CDR3 DNA reads TGTGCCAGCAGCTTCGGGACACGTGGTTCACCCCTCCACTTT. It codes for CASSFGTRGSPLHF.

The chain joins TRBV18 to TRBJ2-3, with 12 bases that match TRBD2. J was trimmed by 2 bases and V by 6 bases; bases with no gene match: 3. Germline V CDR1 and CDR2: KGHSH, LQKENI. CDR3 size: 15 residues. The CDR3 DNA follows: TGTGCCAGCTCCCCTAGCGGGGGGGCCACAGATACGCAGTATTTT. Translation: CASSPSGGATDTQYF.

The gene calls are TRBV19 and TRBJ1-5; D might be TRBD1 (6 bases). The CDR3 covers 14 residues. V gave up 6 bases and J gave up 8 bases, with 17 bases separating them. CDR1 is LNHDA and CDR2 is SQIVND in the germline V gene (reference sequence). CDR3 protein: CASSRGTLKEPQHF. Written as DNA, the CDR3 is TGTGCCAGTAGCCGAGGGACACTAAAAGAGCCCCAGCATTTT.

This rearrangement joins TRBV15 to TRBJ1-1; a possible D gene is TRBD1 (5 bases). This CDR3 has 14 amino acids. The germline V gene encodes CDR1 LNHNV and CDR2 YYDKDF (reference sequence). The ends were cut back, 7 bases at V and 1 base at J, with 13 bases in the middle. The CDR3 DNA is TGTGCCACCATCAAGGGGCCAGCGAACACTGAAGCTTTCTTT. This translates into CATIKGPANTEAFF.

J is TRBJ2-7 and V is TRBV7-9; 7 nucleotides line up with TRBD1. After removal of 4 bases from V and 1 base from J, the junction contained 1 base not matched to a gene. Germline V gene sequence: CDR1 SEHNR, CDR2 FQNEAQ (reference sequence). The CDR3 contains 13 residues. The CDR3 bases are TGTGCCAGCAGCTCAGGGGGTTCCTACGAGCAGTACTTC. Its translation is CASSSGGSYEQYF.

This sequence joins TRBV28 and TRBJ1-2, with 7 bases matching TRBD1. The CDR3 sequence is 15 residues long. The germline V gene encodes CDR1 MDHEN and CDR2 SYDVKM. Germline trimming cut 4 bases from V and 0 bases from J; bases unmatched to any gene: 5. CDR3 DNA: TGTGCCAGCAGTTCTCAGACAGGGACTAACTATGGCTACACCTTC. Translated: CASSSQTGTNYGYTF.

This clone was seen once. The rearrangement uses TRBV10-1 and TRBJ2-4, with D possibly TRBD1 on 6 matching bases. There are 16 residues in the CDR3. Germline-derived CDR1 and CDR2 are WNHNN and SYGVQD (reference sequence). The V and J ends lost 8 bases and 8 bases respectively, with 25 bases between them. The CDR3 DNA reads TGCGCCAGCGGGGTCCACCCCCGAGGACAGCCGGACATTCAGTACTTC. This codes for CASGVHPRGQPDIQYF.